This T cell receptor (beta chain) was captured by sequencing in a study of metastatic and nonmetastatic thyroid tumors. The wider study: Repertoires from blood and tumor or nodule tissue of malignant and benign thyroid patients were compared. Findings of the study overall: Across blood and tumor, TCR beta diversity in malignant thyroid tumors was reportedly significantly higher than in benign nodules.

None of the patients had undergone any treatment ahead of thyroid surgery. This clone was recorded many times. What it binds is unknown. V shed 1 base and J 5 bases; nucleotides not matched to a gene: 3. The CDR3 sequence is 15 residues long. Germline CDR1 is LGHNA and CDR2 is YSLEER. Original processing notes: A classifier of distant metastasis in papillary thyroid cancer was built from CDR3 differences (across clinicopathological groups). TCRdb used MiXCR to call clones anew from the PCR reads. The V and J calls follow TCRdb's processing rather than the paper's. This table has 25,000 to 30,000 clones, about 3.7% appearing once.

The gene calls are TRBV4-3 and TRBJ2-3, with 10 nucleotides matching TRBD2. The receptor comes from a male donor with papillary thyroid cancer or a benign thyroid nodule (not recorded which). Some clones in this sample may be carry-over from other donors' samples. Sequenced material: blood. This CDR3 reads CASSQAAGGRDTQYF. The CDR3 DNA is TGCGCCAGCAGCCAAGCAGCGGGAGGGAGAGATACGCAGTATTTT.